This record looks at one T cell receptor (beta chain) sequence and its context. The table came from immunoSEQ multiplex PCR; TCRdb's copy has only in-frame clones and leaves some out. The top ten clones hold over 0.8% of a sample with a few hundred thousand clones, roughly 84% of them seen once. Germline V CDR1 and CDR2: WNHNN, SYGVQD (reference sequence). The CDR3 is 16 amino acids. Trimming cost V 2 bases and J 5 bases, with 18 bases left between them. The entry originates in a study of blood T cell repertoires in COVID-19. As for the study in general: Sample material is recorded as cDNA or gDNA derived from T cells, B-cell-depleted T cells, or PBMCs.

The participants were between about 18 and 90 years old and came from 24 US areas. What the recovered Cohort 3 donors had was two negative PCRs, clearance, or symptom resolution. The rearrangement uses TRBV10-1 and TRBJ1-1; D is unclear. Sequencing was performed on PBMCs or T cells enriched from blood (not recorded which). This TCR was recovered from a woman in her twenties or thirties who had recovered from COVID-19. The CDR3 coding sequence is TGCGCCAGCAGTGAGGGCCGCGGACGGAAGCGGACTGAAGCTTTCTTT. Translation gives CASSEGRGRKRTEAFF.